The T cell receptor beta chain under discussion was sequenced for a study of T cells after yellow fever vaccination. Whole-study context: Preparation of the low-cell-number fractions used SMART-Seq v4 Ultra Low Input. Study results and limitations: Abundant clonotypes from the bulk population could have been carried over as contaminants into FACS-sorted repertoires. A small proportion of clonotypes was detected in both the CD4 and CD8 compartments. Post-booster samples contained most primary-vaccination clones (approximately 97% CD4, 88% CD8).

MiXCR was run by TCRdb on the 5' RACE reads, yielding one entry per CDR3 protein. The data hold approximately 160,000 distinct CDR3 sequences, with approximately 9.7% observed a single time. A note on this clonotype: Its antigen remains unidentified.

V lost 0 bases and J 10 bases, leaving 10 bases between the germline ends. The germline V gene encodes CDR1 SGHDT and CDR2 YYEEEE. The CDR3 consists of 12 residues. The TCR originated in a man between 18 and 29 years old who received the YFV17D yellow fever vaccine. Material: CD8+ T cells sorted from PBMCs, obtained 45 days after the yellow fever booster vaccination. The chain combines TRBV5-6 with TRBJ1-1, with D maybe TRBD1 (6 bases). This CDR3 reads CASSLDRAGAFF. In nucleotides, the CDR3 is TGTGCCAGCAGCTTGGACAGGGCGGGAGCTTTCTTT.